This passage covers 23 T cell receptor beta chains from one sample sequenced in a study of blood T cell repertoires in COVID-19. Data came from immunoSEQ multiplex PCR; TCRdb stores just in-frame clones and leaves some out. The table lists about 250,000 clones, 85% to 90% of them singletons. The sequenced sample consisted of PBMCs or T cells enriched from blood (not recorded which). The receptors shown here come from a man aged 18 to 30 who had recovered from COVID-19.

The chain is built from TRBV10-2 and TRBJ2-7; D possibly corresponds to TRBD1 (6 bases). The CDR3 spans 15 residues. Germline CDR1 WSHSY, CDR2 SAAADI. Deletions cut 5 bases from V and 9 bases from J, with 23 bases between. As DNA, the CDR3 is TGCGCCAGCAGTCCCACGACAGGCCGCCTACGAGTGCAGTACTTC. This encodes CASSPTTGRLRVQYF.

This clone was observed once. The J gene is TRBJ2-1, the V gene TRBV15; 11 positions agree with TRBD2. The germline gives CDR1 LNHNV, CDR2 YYDKDF (reference sequence). V dropped 1 base and J dropped 5; count of bases not matched to a gene: 13. The CDR3 sequence is 19 residues long. The CDR3 loop reads CATSRGLTVLAGVHNEQFF. CDR3 nucleotide sequence: TGTGCCACCAGCAGAGGTCTAACGGTACTAGCGGGAGTCCACAATGAGCAGTTCTTC.

The CDR3 coding sequence is TGTGCCAGCAGCCAAGATCGGACAGTGTATGGCTACACCTTC. Translated, it gives CASSQDRTVYGYTF. The chain joins TRBV14 to TRBJ1-2, with a weak D call TRBD1 (6 bases). The CDR3 loop spans 14 amino acids. The V end lost 0 bases, the J end lost 5 bases, and 10 bases lay between the germline ends. From germline, CDR1 is SGHDN and CDR2 FVKESK.

The CDR3 spells CASSGTGTSGIYNEQFF. CDR3 coding DNA: TGTGCCAGCAGCGGAACCGGGACTAGCGGGATATACAATGAGCAGTTCTTC. The V call is TRBV5-4, the J call TRBJ2-1; 13 bases align to TRBD2. Germline assignment: CDR1 SGHNT and CDR2 YYREEE (reference sequence). V dropped 4 bases and J dropped 4; count of bases not matched to a gene: 8. The CDR3 extends over 17 amino acids.

The chain joins TRBV24-1 to TRBJ2-3; D is unclear. V gave up 4 bases and J gave up 0 bases, with 16 bases separating them. The CDR3 consists of 17 residues. Germline V gene lookup returns CDR1 KGHDR and CDR2 SFDVKD. DNA for the CDR3: TGTGCCACCAGTGAAACCCCTACAGAAGATAGCACAGATACGCAGTATTTT. This encodes CATSETPTEDSTDTQYF.

V gene TRBV6-5 combines with J gene TRBJ2-5; unclear D gene. This CDR3 is 13 amino acids long. Trimming cost V 6 bases and J 2 bases, with 10 bases left between them. Germline CDR1 reads MNHEY; CDR2 reads SVGAGI. The DNA of the CDR3 is TGTGCCAGCAGCAGTCACGTACAAGAGACCCAGTACTTC. It is translated as CASSSHVQETQYF.

The chain has TRBV19 and TRBJ2-5; 7 positions agree with TRBD2. Germline CDR1 LNHDA, CDR2 SQIVND (reference sequence). The CDR3 spans 14 residues. The J segment lost 2 bases and the V segment lost 2 bases, leaving 2 bases of the junction unmatched. The CDR3 coding sequence is TGTGCCAGTAGTATAACGGGAGGTCAAGAGACCCAGTACTTC. Protein product: CASSITGGQETQYF.

This chain links TRBV2 with TRBJ1-2; D might be TRBD1 (5 bases). CDR1 is SNHLY and CDR2 is FYNNEI in the germline V gene. V shed 3 bases and J shed 7 bases, with 9 bases lying between them. CDR3 length equals 12 residues. As DNA, the CDR3 is TGTGCCAGCAGTGATGGGGGGGTTGGCTACACCTTC. Protein product: CASSDGGVGYTF. Supplemented by reference TRBV2 and TRBJ1-2, the full variable domain reads EPEVTQTPSHQVTQMGQEVILRCVPISNHLYFYWYRQILGQKVEFLVSFYNNEISEKSEIFDDQFSVERPDGSNFTLKIRSTKLEDSAMYFCASSDGGVGYTFGSGTRLTVV.

Note on this clone: Relative to the germline gene, one junction end is altered; a read error may explain this. The chain joins TRBV7-9 to TRBJ1-3; 7 nucleotides align to TRBD1. The CDR3 spans 17 residues. Germline values: CDR1 SEHNR, CDR2 FQNEAQ (reference sequence). DNA for the CDR3: TGTGCCAGCAGCTCAGACCAGGGGGTCCCCTCTGGAACCACCATATATTTT. Translated, it gives CASSSDQGVPSGTTIYF.

The chain recombines TRBV7-3 with TRBJ2-2, with TRBD2 as a possible D gene (6 bases). V was cut by 6 bases and J by 3 bases, with 11 bases left in between. This CDR3 has 14 amino acids. Germline-derived CDR1 and CDR2 are SGHTA and FQGTGA. For the CDR3, the DNA is TGTGCCAGCAGTCCCTGGGGGGACACCGGGGAGCTGTTTTTT. Protein sequence: CASSPWGDTGELFF.

The genes are TRBV10-3 and TRBJ1-4; D unclear. Germline V CDR1 and CDR2: ENHRY, SYGVKD. The CDR3 contains 13 residues. Between the trimmed V and J ends, which lost 5 bases and 5 bases, there was a span of 9 bases. CDR3 amino acids: CAISLERNEKLFF. CDR3 DNA sequence: TGTGCCATCAGTCTAGAGCGGAATGAAAAACTGTTTTTT.

The V call is TRBV11-2, the J call TRBJ1-1; TRBD1 matches 7 bases. J gave up 7 bases and V 1 base, and 6 bases lay outside the gene matches. CDR1 is SGHAT and CDR2 is FQNNGV in the germline V gene. This CDR3 has 14 residues. The CDR3: CASSLAWGQYEAFF. Here the CDR3 DNA reads TGTGCCAGCAGCTTAGCATGGGGACAGTATGAAGCTTTCTTT.

J is TRBJ1-2 and V is TRBV9, with 7 bases matching TRBD1. This CDR3 spans 15 amino acids. Per germline, CDR1 SGDLS and CDR2 YYNGEE. With V trimmed by 0 bases and J by 4 bases, 6 bases remained unmatched. In nucleotides, the CDR3 is TGTGCCAGCAGCGTAGGGACAGCAGGGGGCTATGGCTACACCTTC. Protein sequence: CASSVGTAGGYGYTF. Combining the CDR3 with reference TRBV9 and TRBJ1-2 gives the whole variable domain DSGVTQTPKHLITATGQRVTLRCSPRSGDLSVYWYQQSLDQGLQFLIQYYNGEERAKGNILERFSAQQFPDLHSELNLSSLELGDSALYFCASSVGTAGGYGYTFGSGTRLTVV.

The chain recombines TRBV5-8 with TRBJ1-2; 9 bases are shared with TRBD1. With 1 base clipped from V and 0 bases from J, the junction kept 1 base outside the gene matches. CDR3 size: 15 residues. Germline assignment: CDR1 SGHTS and CDR2 YDEGEE. As DNA, the CDR3 is TGTGCCAGCAGCTTGCGGGACAGGGCTAACTATGGCTACACCTTC. This gives the protein CASSLRDRANYGYTF.

This chain uses TRBV3-1 (or the pseudogene TRBV3-2) with TRBJ2-3, with 10 bases matching TRBD2. The CDR3 runs 19 residues. CDR1 is LGHDT, CDR2 YNNKEL, per germline (reference sequence). Germline trimming cut 2 bases from V and 2 bases from J; bases unmatched to any gene: 13. DNA of the CDR3: TGTGCCAGCAGCCAAAATTTCTTAGCGGGAGGATTTAACACAGATACGCAGTATTTT. Encoded protein: CASSQNFLAGGFNTDTQYF.

The J gene is TRBJ2-5, the V gene TRBV6-5; weak D call: TRBD1 (5 bases). V lost 0 bases and J lost 9, with 17 bases in between. The germline gives CDR1 MNHEY, CDR2 SVGAGI. The CDR3 loop spans 15 amino acids. CDR3 in DNA: TGTGCCAGCAGTTACTCGCCAGGGCCCCAGACGGCCCAGTACTTC. Translation: CASSYSPGPQTAQYF.

The genes are TRBV11-1 and TRBJ2-7, with TRBD1 as a possible D gene (6 bases). Germline values: CDR1 SGHAT, CDR2 FQDESV (reference sequence). Trimming removed 8 bases at V and 0 bases at J, with 14 bases between. The CDR3 length is 14 residues. The CDR3: CASRGQLLSYEQYF. CDR3 nucleotide sequence: TGTGCCAGCCGTGGACAGCTCCTCTCCTACGAGCAGTACTTC.

The chain has TRBV27 and TRBJ2-1, with 13 bases fitting TRBD2. Germline V gene lookup returns CDR1 MNHEY and CDR2 SMNVEV (reference sequence). After removal of 6 bases from V and 10 bases from J, the junction contained 12 bases not matched to a gene. The CDR3 has 16 residues. The chain's CDR3 is CASSPGLAGEFREQFF. The CDR3 DNA is TGTGCCAGCAGCCCCGGACTAGCGGGAGAATTTAGGGAGCAGTTCTTC.

The chain carries TRBV7-8 and TRBJ2-3; tentative D call: TRBD1 (6 bases). With 2 bases removed from V and 0 bases from J, the gap between germline ends came to 6 bases. Germline-derived CDR1 and CDR2 are SGHVS and FQNEAQ. This CDR3 spans 14 amino acids. The chain's CDR3 is CASSLTGSTDTQYF. CDR3 sequence (DNA): TGTGCCAGCAGCTTAACAGGGAGCACAGATACGCAGTATTTT.

The chain links TRBV14 to TRBJ1-4; D uncertain. The length of the CDR3 is 17 residues. V lost 1 base and J lost 8, with 20 bases in between. Germline V gene lookup returns CDR1 SGHDN and CDR2 FVKESK. The CDR3 is CASSQGSSGAGWEKLFF. The CDR3 region has the DNA TGTGCCAGCAGCCAAGGGAGCTCGGGAGCCGGTTGGGAAAAACTGTTTTTT. Complete variable domain (other parts from reference TRBV14 and TRBJ1-4): EAGVTQFPSHSVIEKGQTVTLRCDPISGHDNLYWYRRVMGKEIKFLLHFVKESKQDESGMPNNRFLAERTGGTYSTLKVQPAELEDSGVYFCASSQGSSGAGWEKLFFGSGTQLSVL.

This chain connects TRBV9 to TRBJ2-3; tentatively, D is TRBD1 (6 bases). Trimming stripped 4 bases from V and 0 bases from J, with 15 bases between. The germline CDR1 and CDR2 sequences are SGDLS and YYNGEE. CDR3 length: 16 residues. CDR3 nucleotides: TGTGCCAGCAGCAAATCCGGGACAACTAGCACAGATACGCAGTATTTT. It specifies CASSKSGTTSTDTQYF.

The chain is built from TRBV7-2 and TRBJ1-4; D unclear. Germline V gene lookup returns CDR1 SGHTA and CDR2 FQGNSA. The V end lost 5 bases, the J end lost 0 bases, and 7 bases lay between the germline ends. CDR3 length: 14 amino acids. Written as DNA, the CDR3 is TGTGCCAGCAGCCCGCACACAACTAATGAAAAACTGTTTTTT. This encodes CASSPHTTNEKLFF.

The V and J genes are TRBV7-9 and TRBJ2-5; TRBD1 matches 8 bases. This CDR3 spans 15 amino acids. Germline V gene sequence: CDR1 SEHNR, CDR2 FQNEAQ (reference sequence). J gave up 2 bases and V 5 bases, and 7 bases lay outside the gene matches. CDR3 nucleotide sequence: TGTGCCAGCAGCCGAAGGACAGGGTCTCAAGAGACCCAGTACTTC. Residues: CASSRRTGSQETQYF.